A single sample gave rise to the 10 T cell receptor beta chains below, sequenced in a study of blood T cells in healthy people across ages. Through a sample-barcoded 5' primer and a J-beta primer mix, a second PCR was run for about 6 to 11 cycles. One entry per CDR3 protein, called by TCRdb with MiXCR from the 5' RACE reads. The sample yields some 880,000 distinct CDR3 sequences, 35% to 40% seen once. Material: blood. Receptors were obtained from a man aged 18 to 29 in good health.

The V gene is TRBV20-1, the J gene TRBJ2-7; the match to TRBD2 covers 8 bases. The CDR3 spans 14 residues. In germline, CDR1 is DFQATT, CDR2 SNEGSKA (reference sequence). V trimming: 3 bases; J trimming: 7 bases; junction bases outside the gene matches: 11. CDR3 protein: CSASGAGVWNEQYF. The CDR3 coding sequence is TGCAGTGCTAGTGGAGCGGGGGTGTGGAATGAGCAGTACTTC.

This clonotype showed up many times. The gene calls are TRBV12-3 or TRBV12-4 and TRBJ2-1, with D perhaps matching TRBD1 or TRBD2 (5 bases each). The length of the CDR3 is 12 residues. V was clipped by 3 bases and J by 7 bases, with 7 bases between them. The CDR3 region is CASSLGENEQFF. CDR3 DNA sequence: TGTGCCAGCAGTTTGGGGGAAAATGAGCAGTTCTTC.

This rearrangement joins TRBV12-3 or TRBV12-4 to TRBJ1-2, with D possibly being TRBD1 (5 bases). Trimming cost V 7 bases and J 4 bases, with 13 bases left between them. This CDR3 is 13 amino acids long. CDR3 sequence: CASTHGAVYGYTF. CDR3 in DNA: TGTGCCAGCACCCACGGGGCTGTCTATGGCTACACCTTC.

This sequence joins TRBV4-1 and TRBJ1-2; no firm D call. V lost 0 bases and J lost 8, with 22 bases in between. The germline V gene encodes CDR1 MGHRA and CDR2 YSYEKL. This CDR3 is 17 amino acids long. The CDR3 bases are TGCGCCAGCAGCCAAGAGAACCTCGGGAGGGTACTGGAAGGCTACACCTTC. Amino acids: CASSQENLGRVLEGYTF.

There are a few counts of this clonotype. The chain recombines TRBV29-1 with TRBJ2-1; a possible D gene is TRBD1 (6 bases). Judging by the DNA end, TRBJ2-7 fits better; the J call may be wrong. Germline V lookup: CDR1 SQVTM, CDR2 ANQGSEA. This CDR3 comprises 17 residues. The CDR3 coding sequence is TGCAGCGTTGAAGATTTGAGGGGGTCGAGCTCCTACAATGAGCAGTACTTC. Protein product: CSVEDLRGSSSYNEQYF.

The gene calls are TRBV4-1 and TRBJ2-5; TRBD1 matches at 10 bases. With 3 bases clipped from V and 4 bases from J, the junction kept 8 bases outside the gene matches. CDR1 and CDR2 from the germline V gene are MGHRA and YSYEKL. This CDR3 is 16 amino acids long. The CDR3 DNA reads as TGCGCCAGCAGCCACTCTTTGACAGGGGGCCGAGAGACCCAGTACTTC. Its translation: CASSHSLTGGRETQYF.

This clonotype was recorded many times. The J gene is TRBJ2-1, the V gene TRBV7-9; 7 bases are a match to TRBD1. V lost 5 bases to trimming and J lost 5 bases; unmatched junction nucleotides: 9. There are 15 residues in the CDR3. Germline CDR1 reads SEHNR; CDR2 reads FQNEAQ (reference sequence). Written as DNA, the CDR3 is TGTGCCAGCAGCCAAACCTACAGGGGCAACAATGAGCAGTTCTTC. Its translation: CASSQTYRGNNEQFF.

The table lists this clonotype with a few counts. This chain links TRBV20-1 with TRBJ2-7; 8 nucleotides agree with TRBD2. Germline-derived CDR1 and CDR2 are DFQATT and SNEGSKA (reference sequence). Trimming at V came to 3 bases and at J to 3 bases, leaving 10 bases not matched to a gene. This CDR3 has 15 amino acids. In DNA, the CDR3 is TGCAGTGCTAGGCGGGCGGGGGGCTCTCGCTACGAGCAGTACTTC. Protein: CSARRAGGSRYEQYF.

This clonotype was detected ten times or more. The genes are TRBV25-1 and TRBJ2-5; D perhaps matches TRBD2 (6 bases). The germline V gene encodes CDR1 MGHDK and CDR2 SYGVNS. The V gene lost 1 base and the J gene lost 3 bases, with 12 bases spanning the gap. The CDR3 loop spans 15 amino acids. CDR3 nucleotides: TGTGCCAGCAGTGAATCGGGGGTAGGAGAAGAGACCCAGTACTTC. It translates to CASSESGVGEETQYF.

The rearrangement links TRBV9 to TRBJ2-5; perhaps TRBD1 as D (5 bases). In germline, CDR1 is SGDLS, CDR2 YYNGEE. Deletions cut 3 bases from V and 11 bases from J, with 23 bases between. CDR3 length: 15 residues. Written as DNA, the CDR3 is TGTGCCAGCAGCGCCTCCGGACGGGTCAGGGATGAGCAGTACTTC. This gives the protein CASSASGRVRDEQYF.